This T cell receptor (beta chain) originates from a study of blood T cells in healthy people across ages. This clonotype was seen many times. The CDR3 runs 13 residues. CDR1 is SGHRS and CDR2 is YFSETQ in the germline V gene. Trimming left V 0 bases short and J 3 bases short, with 7 bases between. Together with a sample-barcoded 5' primer, a J-beta primer mix was included in a second PCR lasting roughly 7 to 11 cycles. Via MiXCR, TCRdb re-called the 5' RACE reads, giving one row per CDR3 protein. Among 920,000 or so distinct CDR3 sequences, 40% to 50% were seen once, and the ten largest hold 18%. The sequencing input was blood. The TCR originated in a woman aged 55-69 years in good health. The rearrangement joins TRBV5-1 to TRBJ2-7; D unclear. The CDR3 is CASSLGANYEQYF. DNA for the CDR3: TGCGCCAGCAGCTTGGGGGCAAACTACGAGCAGTACTTC.